The 11 T cell receptor beta chains below come from one sample, sequenced in a study of blood T cells in healthy people across ages. It was with a sample-barcoded 5' primer and a J-beta primer mix that a second PCR of roughly 7 to 11 cycles was run. TCRdb redid the calling of the 5' RACE reads with MiXCR, one entry per CDR3 protein. The data contain 800,000 or so distinct CDR3 sequences, more than 35% of them seen just once; the ten biggest clones take up over 15%. What was sequenced was blood. The receptors were gathered from an elderly man in good health.

J is TRBJ2-4 and V is TRBV7-9; D ambiguous. Gene TRBJ2-5 matches the end of the DNA better, so the J call may be wrong. The CDR3 runs to 12 residues. From germline, CDR1 is SEHNR and CDR2 FQNEAQ (reference sequence). The CDR3 spells CASSFNEETQYF. The CDR3 nucleotides read TGTGCCAGCAGCTTCAATGAAGAGACCCAGTACTTC.

This clonotype appeared a few times. The chain links TRBV2 to TRBJ2-4; weak D call: TRBD2 (6 bases). Germline loops: CDR1 SNHLY, CDR2 FYNNEI. The germline V and J ends were trimmed by 9 bases and 7 bases, with 16 bases remaining between them. The CDR3 contains 13 residues. CDR3 loop: CASRQGLGNIQYF. The CDR3 DNA is TGTGCCAGTAGGCAGGGACTGGGCAACATTCAGTACTTC.

This clonotype was counted only a few times. This chain joins TRBV24-1 and TRBJ2-1, with D hard to call. The length of the CDR3 is 14 residues. CDR1 is KGHDR and CDR2 is SFDVKD in the germline V gene. Between the trimmed V and J ends, which lost 3 bases and 5 bases, there was a span of 10 bases. CDR3 DNA sequence: TGTGCCACCAGTGATCCGCCAGCTAACAATGAGCAGTTCTTC. It encodes CATSDPPANNEQFF.

This clonotype was counted between two and nine times. J is TRBJ2-3 and V is TRBV15, with 7 positions matching TRBD2. The V and J ends lost 0 bases and 8 bases, in that order; junction bases with no gene match: 17. Germline V gene sequence: CDR1 LNHNV, CDR2 YYDKDF (reference sequence). This CDR3 is built from 18 residues. CDR3 amino acids: CATSRDRRGSLPGGTQYF. Written as DNA, the CDR3 is TGTGCCACCAGCAGAGATCGGCGCGGGAGCCTCCCGGGGGGTACGCAGTATTTT.

This sequence joins TRBV7-2 and TRBJ2-7, with 7 nucleotides matching TRBD2. Per germline, CDR1 SGHTA and CDR2 FQGNSA. V was clipped by 5 bases and J by 5 bases; unmatched bases: 12. The CDR3 runs to 15 residues. The CDR3 nucleotides read TGTGCCAGCAGCGCCGTGGGACGGGGGGTGGACGAGCAGTACTTC. Translation: CASSAVGRGVDEQYF.

In its sample, this clonotype was seen a few times. This chain uses TRBV27 with TRBJ2-1; 7 nucleotides line up with TRBD2. Germline-derived CDR1 and CDR2 are MNHEY and SMNVEV (reference sequence). The CDR3 runs 17 residues. With V trimmed by 3 bases and J by 8 bases, 16 bases remained unmatched. In nucleotides, the CDR3 is TGTGCCAGCAGTTTCGACGGGAGGTCAGGCGGGATCTATGAGCAGTTCTTC. Amino acids: CASSFDGRSGGIYEQFF.

Concerning this clonotype itself: A much bigger clone sits one base away, suggesting this may be a read error. J is TRBJ2-1 and V is TRBV6-2 or TRBV6-3; 11 bases map to TRBD2. Germline trimming cut 6 bases from V and 7 bases from J; bases unmatched to any gene: 11. The length of the CDR3 is 16 residues. Germline CDR1 is MNHEY and CDR2 is SVGEGT. This CDR3 reads CASRNCLAGGANEQFF. CDR3 DNA sequence: TGTGCCAGCAGGAATTGTCTAGCGGGAGGCGCGAATGAGCAGTTCTTC.

Concerning this clonotype: The junction differs from germline at one of its ends, possibly a read error. The chain employs TRBV9 and TRBJ2-3; D remains unclear. CDR1 SGDLS and CDR2 YYNGEE come from the germline V gene. This CDR3 is built from 14 residues. DNA for the CDR3: TGTGCCGGCAGCGTAGATTGGAGCACAGATACGCAGTATTTT. This encodes CAGSVDWSTDTQYF.

This clonotype was observed many times. This chain uses TRBV25-1 with TRBJ2-7; TRBD1 matches at 9 bases. The CDR3 is 14 residues long. Trimming at V came to 4 bases and at J to 4 bases, leaving 5 bases not matched to a gene. The germline V gene has CDR1 MGHDK and CDR2 SYGVNS. For the CDR3, the DNA is TGTGCCAGCAGTGTAACAGGGGGCGCGTACGAGCAGTACTTC. It specifies CASSVTGGAYEQYF.

This clonotype was observed once. Mismatch with germline at one junction end may stem from a read error. The chain recombines TRBV20-1 with TRBJ1-1; D gene unclear. The CDR3 runs 14 residues. The germline gives CDR1 DFQATT, CDR2 SNEGSKA (reference sequence). This chain's CDR3 is CSAREWQMNTEAFF. CDR3 DNA sequence: TGCAGTGCCAGAGAATGGCAGATGAACACTGAAGCTTTCTTT.

In this sample, this clonotype turned up a few times. The chain has TRBV7-2 and TRBJ2-7, with D unclear. CDR1 SGHTA and CDR2 FQGNSA come from the germline V gene. The CDR3 totals 15 residues. The V and J ends lost 4 bases and 0 bases respectively, with 13 bases between them. CDR3 DNA sequence: TGTGCCAGCAGCTACGTCTGGCAGAGCTCCTACGAGCAGTACTTC. Protein product: CASSYVWQSSYEQYF.